This T cell receptor (beta chain) comes out of a study of human T cells and chemical hapten exposure. One entry per CDR3 protein results from TCRdb running MiXCR on the RACE reads. The sample includes fewer than 100,000 distinct CDR3 sequences, 12% of them seen just once. Time point noted: patch test 1, 2 weeks after DPC sensitization. Documented treatment: therapeutic diphenylcyclopropenone sensitization with weekly scalp DPC. This CDR3 region has 14 residues. V was clipped by 1 base and J by 1 base, with 7 bases between them. The germline CDR1 and CDR2 sequences are SNHLY and FYNNEI. J is TRBJ1-1 and V is TRBV2; no definite D call. The sequence derives from a woman aged 60-75 years with alopecia areata. Some clones in this sample may be carry-over from other donors' samples. The sample in question was whole blood, obtained in connection with sensitization to the hapten diphenylcyclopropenone (DPC). The CDR3 bases are TGTGCCAGCAGTGAAGGGCAGTGGAACACTGAAGCTTTCTTT. It yields the protein CASSEGQWNTEAFF.